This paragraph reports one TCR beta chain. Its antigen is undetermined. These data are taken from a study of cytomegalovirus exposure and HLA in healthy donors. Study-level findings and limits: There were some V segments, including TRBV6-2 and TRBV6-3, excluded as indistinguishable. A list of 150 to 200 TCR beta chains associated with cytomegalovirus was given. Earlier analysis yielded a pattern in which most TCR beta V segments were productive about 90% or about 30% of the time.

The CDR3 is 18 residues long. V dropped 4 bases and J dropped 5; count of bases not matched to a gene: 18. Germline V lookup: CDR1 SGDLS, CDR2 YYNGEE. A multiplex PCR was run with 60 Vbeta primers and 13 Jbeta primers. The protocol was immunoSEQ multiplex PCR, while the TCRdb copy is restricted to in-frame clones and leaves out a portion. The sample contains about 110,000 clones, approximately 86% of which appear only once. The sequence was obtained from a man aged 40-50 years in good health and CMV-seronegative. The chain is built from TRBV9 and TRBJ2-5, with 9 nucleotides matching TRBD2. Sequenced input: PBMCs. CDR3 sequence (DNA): TGTGCCAGCAGCCCCCAAGTAGTGAGAGCGGGGGGAGGTGAGACCCAGTACTTC. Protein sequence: CASSPQVVRAGGGETQYF.